One sample yielded the 20 T cell receptor beta chains listed below, sequenced in a study of T cell changes during pregnancy in multiple sclerosis. Clones were sequenced by immunoSEQ multiplex PCR, and TCRdb holds only the in-frame ones, with some missing. The data hold around 57,000 clones, with 92% observed a single time. Sequences were derived from CD4+ T cells from peripheral blood mononuclear cells, sampled after pregnancy. These receptors originate from a female donor in good health, enrolled as a control in a pregnancy study.

The gene calls are TRBV27 and TRBJ1-4, with D tentatively TRBD1 (5 bases). Germline values: CDR1 MNHEY, CDR2 SMNVEV (reference sequence). The CDR3 covers 13 residues. The V gene lost 6 bases and the J gene lost 9 bases, with 14 bases spanning the gap. CDR3 coding DNA: TGTGCCAGCAGCCAAACGGGGGGGAAAAAACTGTTTTTT. Amino acid sequence: CASSQTGGKKLFF.

V is TRBV12-5 and J is TRBJ2-3; possibly TRBD2 for D (6 bases). V shed 7 bases and J shed 2 bases, with 10 bases lying between them. CDR1 is LGHNT and CDR2 is FRNRAP in the germline V gene. This CDR3 is built from 13 residues. The CDR3 here is CASADYITDTQYF. In DNA form, the CDR3 reads TGTGCTAGTGCGGACTACATCACAGATACGCAGTATTTT.

This clone was seen a single time. The CDR3 loop reads CASSLTTGRGFLTPTSGNTIYF. CDR3 nucleotide sequence: TGTGCCAGCAGCCTAACAACCGGGAGAGGATTCCTAACACCTACCTCTGGAAACACCATATATTTT. The chain carries TRBV9 and TRBJ1-3; D remains unclear. The CDR3 is 22 amino acids. Germline-derived CDR1 and CDR2 are SGDLS and YYNGEE. Trimming pared 4 bases from V and 0 bases from J, leaving 32 bases between.

This clone is a singleton in its sample. This rearrangement joins TRBV5-1 to TRBJ2-1; 7 nucleotides line up with TRBD1. The V and J ends lost 5 bases and 4 bases, in that order; junction bases with no gene match: 9. This CDR3 spans 15 amino acids. Germline V gene sequence: CDR1 SGHRS, CDR2 YFSETQ. Here the CDR3 reads CASRMGQSTYNEQFF. CDR3 bases: TGCGCCAGCAGGATGGGACAGTCCACATACAATGAGCAGTTCTTC.

The chain employs TRBV2 and TRBJ1-1, with 7 nucleotides matching TRBD1. Germline CDR1 is SNHLY and CDR2 is FYNNEI. The CDR3 is made up of 14 amino acids. Trimming took 6 bases from V and 7 from J; bases not matched to a gene: 11. The CDR3 reads CASSPRGRWLEAFF. As DNA, the CDR3 is TGTGCCAGCAGCCCCAGGGGGAGGTGGCTTGAAGCTTTCTTT.

The gene calls are TRBV7-2 and TRBJ1-2; 10 bases map to TRBD1. CDR1 is SGHTA, CDR2 FQGNSA, per germline. Trimming removed 1 base from V and 2 bases from J; junction bases left unmatched: 4. This CDR3 has 16 amino acids. In DNA form, the CDR3 reads TGTGCCAGCAGCTTAGGACCGGGACAGGGGAACTATGGCTACACCTTC. This codes for CASSLGPGQGNYGYTF. Looking up the rest from reference TRBV7-2 and TRBJ1-2 gives the full variable domain: GAGVSQSPSNKVTEKGKDVELRCDPISGHTALYWYRQSLGQGLEFLIYFQGNSAPDKSGLPSDRFSAERTGGSVSTLTIQRTQQEDSAVYLCASSLGPGQGNYGYTFGSGTRLTVV.

V usage is TRBV5-5 and J usage is TRBJ1-2; 9 bases are a match to TRBD1. V lost 0 bases to trimming and J lost 3 bases; unmatched junction nucleotides: 9. Per the germline V gene, CDR1 is SGHKS and CDR2 is YYEKEE (reference sequence). The CDR3 has 17 residues. CDR3 DNA: TGTGCCAGCAGCTTGGCGGGCGGGACAGGGAGGTACTATGGCTACACCTTC. This sequence encodes CASSLAGGTGRYYGYTF.

The rearrangement joins TRBV18 to TRBJ2-7, with unresolved D. The CDR3 length is 14 residues. The germline CDR1 and CDR2 sequences are KGHSH and LQKENI. The ends were cut back, 1 base at V and 2 bases at J, with 9 bases in the middle. The CDR3 nucleotides read TGTGCCAGCTCACCACAAGACTGGGCCTACGAGCAGTACTTC. Translated: CASSPQDWAYEQYF.

The V gene is TRBV27, the J gene TRBJ2-1, with a possible D match to TRBD2 (5 bases). This CDR3 has 14 residues. CDR1 MNHEY and CDR2 SMNVEV come from the germline V gene (reference sequence). V dropped 7 bases and J dropped 6 bases, with 16 bases sitting between them. DNA for the CDR3: TGTGCCAGCACCCAGCCCGGGAATACCAATGAGCAGTTCTTC. It codes for CASTQPGNTNEQFF.

V and J are TRBV10-2 and TRBJ1-2, with 8 bases matching TRBD1. Germline V lookup: CDR1 WSHSY, CDR2 SAAADI. The CDR3 runs to 14 residues. V shed 10 bases and J 4 bases; nucleotides not matched to a gene: 11. CDR3 in DNA: TGCGCCATCGGGCCAGGGGGCGAATCCTATGGCTACACCTTC. Its translation is CAIGPGGESYGYTF.

This clone has only one observation. V gene TRBV28 combines with J gene TRBJ1-5; 7 bases line up with TRBD1. With 4 bases clipped from V and 8 bases from J, the junction kept 8 bases outside the gene matches. Germline CDR1 is MDHEN and CDR2 is SYDVKM. CDR3 length: 14 amino acids. In nucleotides, the CDR3 is TGTGCCAGCAGTTCTGACAGGGACGTGAAGCCCCAGCATTTT. Its protein product is CASSSDRDVKPQHF. Variable domain in full (rest from reference TRBV28 and TRBJ1-5): DVKVTQSSRYLVKRTGEKVFLECVQDMDHENMFWYRQDPGLGLRLIYFSYDVKMKEKGDIPEGYSVSREKKERFSLILESASTNQTSMYLCASSSDRDVKPQHFGDGTRLSIL.

CDR3 amino acids: CASSQDPRGSYNEQFF. CDR3 coding DNA: TGCGCCAGCAGCCAAGATCCCCGGGGGTCCTACAATGAGCAGTTCTTC. The rearrangement links TRBV4-3 to TRBJ2-1; D possibly corresponds to TRBD2 (6 bases). The germline V gene encodes CDR1 LGHNA and CDR2 YSLEER. The CDR3 covers 16 residues. Trimming cost V 0 bases and J 1 base, with 10 bases left between them.

The V call is TRBV11-3, the J call TRBJ2-1; tentative D call: TRBD1 (5 bases). CDR1 is SGHNT and CDR2 is YENEEA in the germline V gene. Trimming stripped 1 base from V and 8 bases from J, with 6 bases between. The CDR3 is 12 residues long. CDR3 in amino acids: CASSLGGDEQFF. The CDR3 DNA follows: TGTGCCAGCAGCTTAGGGGGCGATGAGCAGTTCTTC. The whole variable domain, remainder taken from reference TRBV11-3 and TRBJ2-1, is EAGVVQSPRYKIIEKKQPVAFWCNPISGHNTLYWYLQNLGQGPELLIRYENEEAVDDSQLPKDRFSAERLKGVDSTLKIQPAELGDSAVYLCASSLGGDEQFFGPGTRLTVL.

The chain carries TRBV5-1 and TRBJ2-7, with TRBD1 matching 9 bases. The CDR3 runs 15 residues. Germline trimming cut 0 bases from V and 1 base from J; bases unmatched to any gene: 2. Per germline, CDR1 SGHRS and CDR2 YFSETQ. Written as DNA, the CDR3 is TGCGCCAGCAGCTTGGTGGGGACAGGGTCCTACGAGCAGTACTTC. The encoded protein is CASSLVGTGSYEQYF. The whole variable domain, filled in from reference TRBV5-1 and TRBJ2-7, reads KAGVTQTPRYLIKTRGQQVTLSCSPISGHRSVSWYQQTPGQGLQFLFEYFSETQRNKGNFPGRFSGRQFSNSRSEMNVSTLELGDSALYLCASSLVGTGSYEQYFGPGTRLTVT.

This chain links TRBV7-8 with TRBJ1-5, with D unresolved. The CDR3 has 13 amino acids. With 10 bases removed from V and 4 bases from J, the gap between germline ends came to 14 bases. Germline CDR1 and CDR2: SGHVS and FQNEAQ. CDR3: CATGSMKNQPQHF. CDR3 bases: TGTGCCACAGGTTCCATGAAAAATCAGCCCCAGCATTTT. Filled out from reference TRBV7-8 and TRBJ1-5, the complete variable domain reads GAGVSQSPRYKVAKRGQDVALRCDPISGHVSLFWYQQALGQGPEFLTYFQNEAQLDKSGLPSDRFFAERPEGSVSTLKIQRTQQEDSAVYLCATGSMKNQPQHFGDGTRLSIL.

The gene calls are TRBV4-2 and TRBJ1-1; D remains ambiguous. Trimming removed 0 bases from V and 3 bases from J, with 20 bases in between. In germline, CDR1 is LGHNA, CDR2 YNFKEQ. This CDR3 contains 18 residues. CDR3 loop: CASSQDRSLRNGDTEAFF. As DNA, the CDR3 is TGTGCCAGCAGCCAAGATCGGTCACTTCGAAACGGGGACACTGAAGCTTTCTTT.

This clone was seen a single time. An end of the junction differs from the germline gene, which may be a read error. The chain is built from TRBV7-7 and TRBJ2-5, with 8 bases that match TRBD2. The germline V gene has CDR1 SSHAT and CDR2 FNYEAQ (reference sequence). This CDR3 is built from 15 residues. This CDR3 reads CASSFLPGGQETQYF. The CDR3 bases are TGTGCTAGCAGCTTTCTACCGGGGGGGCAAGAGACCCAGTACTTC.

The V call is TRBV28, the J call TRBJ2-7; possibly TRBD1 for D (6 bases). The germline gives CDR1 MDHEN, CDR2 SYDVKM. Trimming cost V 6 bases and J 2 bases, with 14 bases left between them. The CDR3 sequence is 14 residues long. The CDR3 is CASSYRQVPYEQYF. In nucleotides, the CDR3 is TGTGCCAGCAGCTACCGACAGGTCCCCTACGAGCAGTACTTC.

The chain couples TRBV6-5 to TRBJ1-3; no reliable D call. Between the trimmed V and J ends, which lost 4 bases and 0 bases, there was a span of 4 bases. Per the germline V gene, CDR1 is MNHEY and CDR2 is SVGAGI. The CDR3 spans 13 residues. CDR3 in DNA: TGTGCCAGCAGTTCATCCTCTGGAAACACCATATATTTT. Amino acid sequence: CASSSSSGNTIYF.

The rearrangement links TRBV20-1 to TRBJ1-2; D not certain. This CDR3 is built from 11 residues. The germline V gene has CDR1 DFQATT and CDR2 SNEGSKA (reference sequence). V was clipped by 3 bases and J by 8 bases, with 10 bases between them. Written as DNA, the CDR3 is TGCAGTGCTAGCGCCGGGTCCGGCTACACCTTC. Translating it yields CSASAGSGYTF.